Below, one TCR beta chain is given with its context. CDR1 and CDR2 (germline): SGHVS, FNYEAQ. This CDR3 comprises 14 residues. The V and J ends lost 5 bases and 1 base, in that order; junction bases with no gene match: 3. This record belongs to a study of blood T cell repertoires in COVID-19. Clones were read by immunoSEQ multiplex PCR, and TCRdb kept only the in-frame ones, dropping some. The data hold about 110,000 clones, with about 83% observed a single time. The chain carries TRBV7-6 and TRBJ2-5, with 8 bases fitting TRBD2. The sample comprised peripheral blood. The sequence came from an older woman with acute or convalescent COVID-19. The DNA for the CDR3 is TGTGCCAGCAGCCGTGGGACTAGCCAAGAGACCCAGTACTTC. This translates into CASSRGTSQETQYF.